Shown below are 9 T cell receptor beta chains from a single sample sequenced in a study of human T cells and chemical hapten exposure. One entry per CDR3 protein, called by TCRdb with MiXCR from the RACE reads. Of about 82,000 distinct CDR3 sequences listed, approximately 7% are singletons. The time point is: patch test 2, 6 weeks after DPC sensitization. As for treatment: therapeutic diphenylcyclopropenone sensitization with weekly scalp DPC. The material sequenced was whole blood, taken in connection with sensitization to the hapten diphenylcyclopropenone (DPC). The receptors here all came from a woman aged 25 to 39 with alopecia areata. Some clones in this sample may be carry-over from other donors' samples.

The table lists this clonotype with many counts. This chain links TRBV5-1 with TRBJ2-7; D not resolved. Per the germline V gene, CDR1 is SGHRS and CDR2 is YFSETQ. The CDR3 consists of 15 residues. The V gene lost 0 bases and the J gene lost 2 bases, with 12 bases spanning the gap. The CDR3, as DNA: TGCGCCAGCAGCTTGGCATCGCAGCCAACCTACGAGCAGTACTTC. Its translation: CASSLASQPTYEQYF.

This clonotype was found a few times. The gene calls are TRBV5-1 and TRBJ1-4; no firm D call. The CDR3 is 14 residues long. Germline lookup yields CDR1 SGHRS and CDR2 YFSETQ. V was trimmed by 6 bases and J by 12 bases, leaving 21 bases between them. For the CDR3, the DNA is TGCGCCAGCACCAGAGACACCTTAAATGAGGAACTGTTTTTT. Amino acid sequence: CASTRDTLNEELFF.

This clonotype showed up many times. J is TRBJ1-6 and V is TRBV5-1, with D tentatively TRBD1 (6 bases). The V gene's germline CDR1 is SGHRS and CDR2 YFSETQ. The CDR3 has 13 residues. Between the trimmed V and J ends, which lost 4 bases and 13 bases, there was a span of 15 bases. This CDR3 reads CASSMRAGDPLHF. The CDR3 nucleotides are TGCGCCAGCAGCATGCGAGCAGGGGACCCCCTCCACTTT.

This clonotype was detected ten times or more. As DNA, the CDR3 is TGCGCCAGCAGCTTGGCCAAGTCAGCTTCCTTGAACACTGAAGCTTTCTTT. As protein: CASSLAKSASLNTEAFF. The chain has TRBV5-1 and TRBJ1-1; unclear D gene. In germline, CDR1 is SGHRS, CDR2 YFSETQ. The V gene lost 0 bases and the J gene lost 0 bases, with 15 bases spanning the gap. The CDR3 consists of 17 residues. The variable domain in full, completed from reference TRBV5-1 and TRBJ1-1, reads KAGVTQTPRYLIKTRGQQVTLSCSPISGHRSVSWYQQTPGQGLQFLFEYFSETQRNKGNFPGRFSGRQFSNSRSEMNVSTLELGDSALYLCASSLAKSASLNTEAFFGQGTRLTVV.

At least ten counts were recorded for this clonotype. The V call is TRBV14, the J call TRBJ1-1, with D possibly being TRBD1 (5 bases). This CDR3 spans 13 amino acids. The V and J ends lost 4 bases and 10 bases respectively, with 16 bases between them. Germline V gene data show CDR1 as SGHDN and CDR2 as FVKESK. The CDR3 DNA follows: TGTGCCAGCAGCCTCTCGGGGCGCGGCTTAGCTTTCTTT. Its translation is CASSLSGRGLAFF.

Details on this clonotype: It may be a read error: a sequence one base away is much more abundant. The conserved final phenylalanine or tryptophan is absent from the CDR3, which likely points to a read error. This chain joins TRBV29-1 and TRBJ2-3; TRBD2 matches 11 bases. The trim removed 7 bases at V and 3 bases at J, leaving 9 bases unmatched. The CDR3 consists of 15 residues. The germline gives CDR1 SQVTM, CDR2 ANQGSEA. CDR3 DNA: TGCAGCGCAGCTCTAGCGGGGGGAGGAACAGATACGCAGTATCTT. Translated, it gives CSAALAGGGTDTQYL.

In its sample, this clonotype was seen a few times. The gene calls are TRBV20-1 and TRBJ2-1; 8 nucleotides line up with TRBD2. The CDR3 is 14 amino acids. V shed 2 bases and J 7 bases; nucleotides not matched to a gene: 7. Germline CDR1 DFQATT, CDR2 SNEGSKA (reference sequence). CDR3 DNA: TGCAGTGCTAGACGGGGGGGGGCGAAGAATGAGCAGTTCTTC. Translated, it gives CSARRGGAKNEQFF.

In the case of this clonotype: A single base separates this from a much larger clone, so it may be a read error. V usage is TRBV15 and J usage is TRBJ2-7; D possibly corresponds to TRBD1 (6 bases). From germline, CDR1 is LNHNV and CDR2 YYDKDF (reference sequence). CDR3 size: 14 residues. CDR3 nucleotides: TGTGCCACCAACAGAGTGCGGTTGGGGGCCGAGCAGTACTTC. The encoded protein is CATNRVRLGAEQYF.

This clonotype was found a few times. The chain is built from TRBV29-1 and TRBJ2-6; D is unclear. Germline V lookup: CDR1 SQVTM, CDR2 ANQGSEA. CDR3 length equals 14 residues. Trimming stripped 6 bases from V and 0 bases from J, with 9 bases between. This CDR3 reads CSVVMASGANVLTF. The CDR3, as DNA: TGCAGCGTAGTTATGGCCTCTGGGGCCAACGTCCTGACTTTC.